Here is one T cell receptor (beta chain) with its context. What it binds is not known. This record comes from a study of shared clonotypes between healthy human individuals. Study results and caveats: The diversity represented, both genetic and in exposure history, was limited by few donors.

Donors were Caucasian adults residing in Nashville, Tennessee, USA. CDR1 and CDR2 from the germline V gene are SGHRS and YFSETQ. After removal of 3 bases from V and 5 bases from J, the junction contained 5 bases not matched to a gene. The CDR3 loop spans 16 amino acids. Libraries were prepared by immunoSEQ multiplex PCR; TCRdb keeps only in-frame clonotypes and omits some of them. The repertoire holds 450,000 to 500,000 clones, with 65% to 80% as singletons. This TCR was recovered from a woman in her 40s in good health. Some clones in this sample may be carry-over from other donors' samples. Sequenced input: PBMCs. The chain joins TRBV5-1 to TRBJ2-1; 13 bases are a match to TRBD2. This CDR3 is CASSWAGTSGNNEQFF. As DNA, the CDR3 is TGCGCCAGCAGCTGGGCCGGGACTAGCGGGAACAATGAGCAGTTCTTC.